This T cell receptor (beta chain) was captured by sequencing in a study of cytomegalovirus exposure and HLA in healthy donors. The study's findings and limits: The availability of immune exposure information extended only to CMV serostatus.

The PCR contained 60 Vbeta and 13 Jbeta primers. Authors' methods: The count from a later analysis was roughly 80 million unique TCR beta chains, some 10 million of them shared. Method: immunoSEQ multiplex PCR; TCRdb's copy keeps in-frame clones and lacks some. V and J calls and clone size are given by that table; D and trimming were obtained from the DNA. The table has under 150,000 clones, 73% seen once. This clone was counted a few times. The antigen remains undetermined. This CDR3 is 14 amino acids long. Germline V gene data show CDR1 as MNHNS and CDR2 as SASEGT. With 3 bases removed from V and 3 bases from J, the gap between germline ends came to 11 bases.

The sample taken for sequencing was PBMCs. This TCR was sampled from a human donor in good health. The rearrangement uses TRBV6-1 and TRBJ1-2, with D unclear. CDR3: CASSETGFDYGYTF. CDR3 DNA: TGTGCCAGCAGTGAGACGGGGTTTGACTATGGCTACACCTTC.